The entry below gives a single T cell receptor (beta chain) sequence along with its context. Its antigen is not known. These data originate in a study of OX40 agonist ivuxolimab in advanced cancers. In the study overall: Partial responses were observed in three patients, of whom one had hepatocellular carcinoma and two had cutaneous melanoma.

Whole-study results and caveats: Antigens targeted by the expanded peripheral T cells were not determined.

Germline CDR1 SGHTS, CDR2 YDEGEE. V was cut by 9 bases and J by 5 bases, with 19 bases left in between. This CDR3 is 14 amino acids long. Only in-frame clones appear in the TCRdb table, and some are missing; sequencing was by immunoSEQ multiplex PCR. The table lists 78,000 or so clones, more than 85% of them singletons, with about 0.45% in the top ten. The sequence derives from an adult with an advanced solid tumor such as melanoma, head and neck, liver or kidney cancer. Sequencing was performed on CD4+ or CD8+ T cells sorted from blood, taken in a trial of the OX40 agonist ivuxolimab. The chain carries TRBV5-8 and TRBJ2-3; tentatively, D is TRBD1 (6 bases). The CDR3 loop is CATSAEGVIDTQYF. CDR3 DNA sequence: TGTGCCACATCGGCAGAGGGGGTTATAGATACGCAGTATTTT.